Given below is one TCR beta chain in context. The clone's antigen remains unknown. In total, more than 500 healthy bone marrow donors made up the cohort. All cohort members were sampled while nominally healthy, although unrecorded immune exposures were likely present. The donor tested CMV seropositive and was one of the 289 seropositive cohort members. Each donor provided a peripheral blood sample, and peripheral blood mononuclear cells were used for TCR beta sequencing. Genomic DNA extraction from the blood cell samples was performed with the Qiagen DNeasy Blood Extraction Kit. Based on the germline V gene, the CDR1 and CDR2 sequences are MDHEN and SYDVKM. V is shortened by 8 bases, J by 5 bases, and the region joining them spans 19 bases. The CDR3 has 15 amino acids, counting the end cysteine and phenylalanine. The read is trimmed to its CDR3 DNA, 45 bases read in frame from base 1. Library preparation was by the immunoSEQ multiplex PCR assay. For the multiplex PCR, a mixture combining 60 forward primers for TCR Vbeta segments and 13 reverse primers for TCR Jbeta segments was used. A multiplex PCR assay on genomic DNA amplified the CDR3 region of rearranged TCR beta genes. On the Illumina HiSeq System, the amplified TCR beta libraries were sequenced as 87-base-pair reads. The study's own analysis went as follows. In a later analysis, some 80 million unique TCR beta chains were counted across the approximately 620 repertoires, and approximately 9.9 million of these chains were shared by at least two donors. A nearest-neighbor algorithm error-corrected the raw reads and collapsed the reads into unique sequences, merging closely related sequences to remove PCR and sequencing errors. V, D and J gene segments were assigned by aligning CDR3 sequences to IMGT reference sequences. For a sequence to be retained, at least a six-nucleotide match to both a V gene segment and a J gene segment was required. Rearrangements were classified as productive when the CDR3 lacked stop codons and remained in frame with V and J, and all other rearrangements were classified as non-productive. Following IMGT convention, CDR3 was defined as the stretch from the second conserved V-encoded cysteine to the conserved J-encoded phenylalanine. The earlier analysis of about 640 of the donors excluded any sequence lacking an unambiguous match to a single V gene segment. An earlier analysis of some 500 of the donors classified V segments as functional when productive rearrangements were above 56.7% and as segregating when the standard deviation between donors was above 5%. To diagnose cytomegalovirus status from the catalog of TCR beta chain sequences, a statistical classification framework was built. In a later analysis, TCR nucleotide sequences were compared against IMGT/GENE-DB human TR gene sequences so that V and J genes could be assigned. The TCRdist pipeline was used in a later analysis to assign CDR3 sequences and most-parsimonious VDJ recombination scenarios. In a later analysis, each TCR beta chain was defined by its CDR3 amino acid sequence together with its V-gene family, and reads lacking a unique V-gene family were excluded. In a later analysis, 450 to 600 highly shared, low-generation-probability nucleotide sequences were removed to address suspected cross-contamination and a sequencing artifact. For each public chain, a later analysis derived a clonal expansion index from normalized ranks of inferred template counts within each repertoire. In a later analysis, generation probabilities were computed using a VDJ recombination model fitted to out-of-frame rearrangements, and the results were checked against IGoR. Hypergeometric tests were used in a later analysis to score TCR-TCR, TCR-HLA and TCR-CMV co-occurrence, with a repertoire-size bias correction applied to the TCR pairs. To estimate false discovery rates, a later analysis permuted the HLA or CMV assignments 20 times. A later analysis grouped co-occurring TCRs with DBSCAN, adding TCRdist sequence similarity when clustering within HLA-allele-positive subsets. For co-occurrence clustering, repertoires with fewer than 30,000 or more than 120,000 public chains were excluded, along with five or six repertoires with anomalous nucleotide sharing. Entries here come from immuneACCESS through TCRdb and include only in-frame sequences with V and J called. Some clones fail to appear in such tables; in the studies checked, an unresolved V gene covers under half of the shortfall, and the cause of the remainder is unknown. V, J and clone size are taken as reported in that table, and D and trimming were inferred from the DNA itself. This sample's table lists about 87,000 clones. The ten top clones hold 15% to 17% of the sample.

This sample was included in a study of cytomegalovirus exposure and HLA in healthy donors (dated by TCRdb to 2016 to 2017). At the level of the whole study: In an earlier analysis of around 540 of the donors, about 270 Gb of sequence data and 90 million to 120 million unique TCR beta sequences from some 170 million T cells were reported. Approximately 300 gigabases of sequencing data and 70 million to 100 million unique TCR sequences were included in an early release covering 550 to 800 HLA-typed donors. Among the roughly 390 genotyped donors, around 81% belonged to the genetic ancestry cluster associated with self-reported Caucasian donors. The aim of the study was to test whether cataloging public T cell receptors could identify signatures of past pathogen exposure. The study profiled the T cell repertoires of about 640 subjects by immunosequencing and related them to cytomegalovirus serostatus. Besides the first cohort of more than 650 subjects, a separate validation cohort made up of 120 different subjects was used. The study combined high-throughput TCR immunosequencing, statistical association of individual TCRs with disease status, and machine learning to predict cytomegalovirus infection status. In a later analysis, previously published TCR beta repertoires from some 640 donors were re-analyzed and high-resolution HLA genotyping was added so that TCR occurrence patterns could be studied. The later analysis used no new phenotypic data to find candidate immune exposures, relying instead on TCR beta sequences and their occurrence across donors. To decide whether each TCR beta V gene segment behaved as functional or pseudogenic, an earlier analysis of nearly 600 of the donors relied on high-throughput TCR beta sequencing. Donor age, sex, ethnicity and CMV serostatus were compiled together with the repertoire data. Genome-wide SNP genotypes for about 65% of the roughly 700 donors were used in a later genetic analysis, which treated that subset as a discovery cohort. Every repertoire in the discovery cohort had been generated on one and the same sequencing platform. Both class I and class II loci were covered by HLA typing, at four-digit resolution. The number of donors typed differed by locus, with roughly 629-640 for A, B, C, DRB1 and DQB1, roughly 520 for DQA1, about 610 for DPA1, and approximately 470 for DPB1. Several DR-DQ haplotypes were treated as single units for association and clustering because of strong linkage in the cohort. Among approximately 370 genotyped donors of the cohort, an average of around 250,000 unique TCR beta nucleotide sequences was sequenced per donor, of which 15% to 20% were non-productive. Summary of the overall study and its limitations: Because HLA typing was unavailable for some donors at each locus, only the typed subset was used in association tests. Compared with the roughly 600-donor mean, donors in an Asian-associated ancestry cluster had fewer N-insertions in productive TCRs, according to a later genetic analysis. Presence/absence analyses assumed roughly uniform sequencing depth across donors, an assumption that may not hold. For the cohort, immune exposure information was limited to CMV serostatus. Only TCR beta chains were sequenced in this cohort, and the absence of alpha or paired-chain data limited detectable features. A group of highly shared sequence variants was considered likely to be a technical artifact of the sequencing pipeline. In a later analysis, the rate of TCR association differed among HLA loci, with DRB1 alleles having the most associated TCRs and HLA-C alleles having the fewest. Cytomegalovirus status was reported to be diagnosed by the classifier with high specificity and sensitivity in both the original and validation cohorts. When HLA alleles, especially DR and DQ, strongly co-occurred, attributing TCR associations to individual alleles was difficult. Correlated functional status among segregating V segments might reflect linkage disequilibrium, but an unknown experimental factor could not be ruled out. According to a later analysis, most CMV-associated TCR beta chains appeared to be HLA-restricted, and the HLA associations seemed to be driven largely by CMV exposure. In a later analysis, HLA-associated TCR beta chains were found to be more clonally expanded and to have lower generation probabilities than equally common non-associated chains. A later analysis associated about 18,000 TCR beta sequences with specific HLA alleles at a false discovery rate of 0.05. An earlier analysis of 587 of the donors showed that most TCR beta V segments appeared in productive rearrangements either about 87% or about 30% of the time, which broadly matched IMGT annotations. In vitro tests confirmed that a few of the cytomegalovirus-associated TCR beta chains recognize cytomegalovirus antigens. In the study, some 160 TCR beta chains were listed as associated with cytomegalovirus. Several of the top co-occurrence clusters appeared to be linked to parvovirus B19, influenza, CMV and Epstein-Barr virus, according to a later analysis. A further reported finding was that TCR beta sequences accurately predicted the HLA-A and HLA-B alleles for most subjects in the first cohort. The authors suggested that the approach could potentially be generalized to other disease states and immunological phenotypes. Because counts were too low, 15 to 20 rarely observed V segments, including chromosome 9 orphons, were left out of the earlier analysis of a few hundred of the donors. Across donors, most TCR sequences were observed very rarely, whereas some public TCRs were present in many individuals. A later genetic analysis associated a missense DCLRE1C variant with V-gene and J-gene trimming of TCR beta chains, and an independent cohort replicated the association. Some IMGT-functional V segments, including TRBV6-2 and TRBV6-3, could not be distinguished by the 87-base-pair reads and were therefore excluded.

Sequencing was performed on PBMCs. The sequence is built from TRBV28 and TRBJ1-5; D gene: possibly TRBD1, on 5 matching bases. This TCR came from a man aged 50 or older in good health and CMV-seropositive. CDR3 region: CASCPGREGYQPQHF. Read as DNA, the sequence is TGTGCCAGCTGCCCTGGCAGGGAGGGATATCAGCCCCAGCATTTT.